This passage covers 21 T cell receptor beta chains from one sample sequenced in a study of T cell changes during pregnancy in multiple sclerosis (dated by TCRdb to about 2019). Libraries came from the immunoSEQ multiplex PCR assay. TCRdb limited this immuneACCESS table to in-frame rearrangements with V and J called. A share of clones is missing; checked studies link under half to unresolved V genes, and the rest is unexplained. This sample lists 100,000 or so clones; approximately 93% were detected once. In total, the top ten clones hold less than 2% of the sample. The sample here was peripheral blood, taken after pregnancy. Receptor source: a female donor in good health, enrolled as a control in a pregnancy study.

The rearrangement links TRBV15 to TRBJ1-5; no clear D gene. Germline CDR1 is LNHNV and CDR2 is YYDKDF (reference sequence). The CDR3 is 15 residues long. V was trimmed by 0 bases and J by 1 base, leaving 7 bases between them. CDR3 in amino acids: CATSRDLRSNQPQHF. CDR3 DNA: TGTGCCACCAGCAGAGATCTGCGCAGCAATCAGCCCCAGCATTTT. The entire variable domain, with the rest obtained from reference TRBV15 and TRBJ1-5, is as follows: DAMVIQNPRYQVTQFGKPVTLSCSQTLNHNVMYWYQQKSSQAPKLLFHYYDKDFNNEADTPDNFQSRRPNTSFCFLDIRSPGLGDTAMYLCATSRDLRSNQPQHFGDGTRLSIL.

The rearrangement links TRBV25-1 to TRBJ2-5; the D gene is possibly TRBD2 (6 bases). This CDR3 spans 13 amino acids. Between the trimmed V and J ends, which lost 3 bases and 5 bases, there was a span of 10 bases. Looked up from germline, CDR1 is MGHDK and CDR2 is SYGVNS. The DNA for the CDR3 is TGTGCCAGCAGTGACGGAGGGATTGAGACCCAGTACTTC. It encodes CASSDGGIETQYF.

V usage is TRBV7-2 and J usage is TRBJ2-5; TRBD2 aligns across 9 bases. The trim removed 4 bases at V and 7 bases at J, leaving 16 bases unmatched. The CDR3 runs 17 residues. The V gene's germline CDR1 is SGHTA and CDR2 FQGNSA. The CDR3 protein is CASSSREEREVGGTQYF. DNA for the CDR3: TGTGCCAGCAGCTCCCGAGAGGAGCGGGAGGTTGGGGGGACCCAGTACTTC. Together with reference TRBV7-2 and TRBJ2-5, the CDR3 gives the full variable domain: GAGVSQSPSNKVTEKGKDVELRCDPISGHTALYWYRQSLGQGLEFLIYFQGNSAPDKSGLPSDRFSAERTGGSVSTLTIQRTQQEDSAVYLCASSSREEREVGGTQYFGPGTRLLVL.

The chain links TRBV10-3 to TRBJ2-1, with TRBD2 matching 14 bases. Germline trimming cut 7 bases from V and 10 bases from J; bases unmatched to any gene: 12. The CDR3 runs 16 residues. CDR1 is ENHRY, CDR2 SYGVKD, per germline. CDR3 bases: TGTGCCATCACCGGGACTAGCGGGAGTACGGTGAGCGAGCAGTTCTTC. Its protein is CAITGTSGSTVSEQFF.

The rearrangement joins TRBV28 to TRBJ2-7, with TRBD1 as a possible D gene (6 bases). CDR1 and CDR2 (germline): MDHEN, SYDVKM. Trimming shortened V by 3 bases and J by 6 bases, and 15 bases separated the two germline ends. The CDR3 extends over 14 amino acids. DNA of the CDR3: TGTGCCAGCAGTTTTGTTCTGGGGGCTCCCGAGCAGTACTTC. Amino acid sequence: CASSFVLGAPEQYF.

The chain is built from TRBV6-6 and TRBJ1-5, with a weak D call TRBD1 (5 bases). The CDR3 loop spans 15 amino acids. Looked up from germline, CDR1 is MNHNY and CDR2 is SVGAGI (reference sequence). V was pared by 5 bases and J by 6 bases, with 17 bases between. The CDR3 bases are TGTGCCAGCAGTGCGGGGGGGACCGGGATTCAGCCCCAGCATTTT. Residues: CASSAGGTGIQPQHF.

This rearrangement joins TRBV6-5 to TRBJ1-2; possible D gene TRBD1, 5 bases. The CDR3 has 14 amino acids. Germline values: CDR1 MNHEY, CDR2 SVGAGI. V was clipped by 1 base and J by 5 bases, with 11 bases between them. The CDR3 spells CASSYLGDRYGYTF. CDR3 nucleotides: TGTGCCAGCAGTTACTTAGGGGATCGGTATGGCTACACCTTC.

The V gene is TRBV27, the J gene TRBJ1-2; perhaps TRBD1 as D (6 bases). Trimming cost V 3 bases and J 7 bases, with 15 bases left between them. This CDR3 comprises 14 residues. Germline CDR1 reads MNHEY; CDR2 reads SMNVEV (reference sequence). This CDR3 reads CASSFGGAWGGYTF. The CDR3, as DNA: TGTGCCAGCAGTTTTGGGGGGGCTTGGGGTGGCTACACCTTC.

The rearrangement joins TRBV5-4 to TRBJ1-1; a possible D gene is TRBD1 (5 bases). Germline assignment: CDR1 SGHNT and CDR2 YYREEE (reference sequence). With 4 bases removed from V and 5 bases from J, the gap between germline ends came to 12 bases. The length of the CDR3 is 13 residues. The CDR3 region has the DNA TGTGCCAGCAGCCAGGACACGAAGACTGAAGCTTTCTTT. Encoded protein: CASSQDTKTEAFF.

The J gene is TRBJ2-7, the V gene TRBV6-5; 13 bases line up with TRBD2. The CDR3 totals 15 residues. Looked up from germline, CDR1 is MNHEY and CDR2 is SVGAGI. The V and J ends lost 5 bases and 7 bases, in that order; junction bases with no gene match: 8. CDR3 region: CASSRPGTSGIEQYF. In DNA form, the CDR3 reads TGTGCCAGCAGTCGACCCGGGACTAGCGGGATTGAGCAGTACTTC.

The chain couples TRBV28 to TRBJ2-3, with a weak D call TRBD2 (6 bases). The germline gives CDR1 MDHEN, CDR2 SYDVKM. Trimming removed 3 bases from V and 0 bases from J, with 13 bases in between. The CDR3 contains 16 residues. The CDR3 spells CASSLLATASTDTQYF. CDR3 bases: TGTGCCAGCAGTTTGCTAGCGACGGCTAGCACAGATACGCAGTATTTT.

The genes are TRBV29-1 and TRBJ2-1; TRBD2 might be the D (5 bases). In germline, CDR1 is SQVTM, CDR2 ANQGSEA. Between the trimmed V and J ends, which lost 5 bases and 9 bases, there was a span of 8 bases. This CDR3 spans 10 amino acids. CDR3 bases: TGCAGCGTTAAGGAGGCTGAGCAGTTCTTC. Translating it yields CSVKEAEQFF.

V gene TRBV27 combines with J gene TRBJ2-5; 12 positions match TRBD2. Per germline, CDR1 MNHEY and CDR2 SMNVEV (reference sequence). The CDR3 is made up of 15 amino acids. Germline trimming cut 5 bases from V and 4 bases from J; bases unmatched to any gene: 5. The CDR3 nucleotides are TGTGCCAGCAGTACCGGACTAGCGGGACGAGAGACCCAGTACTTC. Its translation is CASSTGLAGRETQYF.

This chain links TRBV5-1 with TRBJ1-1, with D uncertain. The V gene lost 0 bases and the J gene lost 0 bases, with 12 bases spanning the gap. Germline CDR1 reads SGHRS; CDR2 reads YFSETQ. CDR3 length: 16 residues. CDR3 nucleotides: TGCGCCAGCAGCTTGGGTAGCGTGGATTTGAACACTGAAGCTTTCTTT. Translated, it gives CASSLGSVDLNTEAFF.

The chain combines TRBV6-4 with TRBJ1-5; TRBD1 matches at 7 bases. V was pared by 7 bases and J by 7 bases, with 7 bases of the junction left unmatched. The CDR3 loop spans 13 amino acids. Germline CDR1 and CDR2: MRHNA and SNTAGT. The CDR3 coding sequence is TGTGCCAGCATACATAAGGGACAGCAGCCCCAGCATTTT. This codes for CASIHKGQQPQHF.

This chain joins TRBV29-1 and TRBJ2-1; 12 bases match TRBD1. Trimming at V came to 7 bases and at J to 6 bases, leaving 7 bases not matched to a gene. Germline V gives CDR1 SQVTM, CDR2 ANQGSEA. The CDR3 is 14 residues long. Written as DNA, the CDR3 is TGCAGCGGCTCCGGGACAGGGGGCTCCAATGAGCAGTTCTTC. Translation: CSGSGTGGSNEQFF.

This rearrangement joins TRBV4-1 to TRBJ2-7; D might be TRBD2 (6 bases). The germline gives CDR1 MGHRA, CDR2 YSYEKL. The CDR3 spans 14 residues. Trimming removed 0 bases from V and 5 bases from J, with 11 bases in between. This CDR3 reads CASSQEGGGDEQYF. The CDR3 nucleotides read TGCGCCAGCAGCCAAGAGGGCGGAGGGGACGAGCAGTACTTC.

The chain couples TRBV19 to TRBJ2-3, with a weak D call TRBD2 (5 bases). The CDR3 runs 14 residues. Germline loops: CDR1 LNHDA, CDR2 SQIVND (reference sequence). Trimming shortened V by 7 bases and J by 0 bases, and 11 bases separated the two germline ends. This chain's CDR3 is CASKEGPSTDTQYF. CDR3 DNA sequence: TGTGCCAGTAAAGAGGGCCCTAGCACAGATACGCAGTATTTT.

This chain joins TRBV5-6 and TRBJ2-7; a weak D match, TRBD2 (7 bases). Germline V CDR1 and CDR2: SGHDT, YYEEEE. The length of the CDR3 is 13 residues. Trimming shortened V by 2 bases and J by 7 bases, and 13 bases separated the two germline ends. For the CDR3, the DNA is TGTGCCAGCAGCTTCCGGGGGGCGCGTGAGCAGTACTTC. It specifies CASSFRGAREQYF.

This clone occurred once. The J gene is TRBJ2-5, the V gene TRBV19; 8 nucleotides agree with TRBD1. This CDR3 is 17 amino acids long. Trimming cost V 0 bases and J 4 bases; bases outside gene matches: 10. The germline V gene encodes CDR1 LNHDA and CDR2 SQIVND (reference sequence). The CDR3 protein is CASSIEGPDRATETQYF. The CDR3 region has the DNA TGTGCCAGTAGTATAGAGGGTCCGGACAGGGCGACAGAGACCCAGTACTTC.

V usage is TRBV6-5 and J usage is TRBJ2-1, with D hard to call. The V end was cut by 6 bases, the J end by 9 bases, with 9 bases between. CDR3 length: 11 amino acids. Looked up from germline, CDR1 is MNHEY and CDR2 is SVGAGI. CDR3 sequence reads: CASSRNSEQFF. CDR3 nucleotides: TGTGCCAGCAGCCGAAATAGTGAGCAGTTCTTC.